This T cell receptor beta chain was documented in a study of sequential checkpoint blockade in melanoma. The treatment was: randomized to nivolumab then ipilimumab (arm A) or the reverse (arm B). The repertoire was sequenced with immunoSEQ multiplex PCR; TCRdb's copy has only in-frame clones and lacks some. The table has 20,000 to 25,000 clones, 82% seen once. With 7 bases clipped from V and 4 bases from J, the junction kept 6 bases outside the gene matches. CDR1 MNHEY and CDR2 SMNVEV come from the germline V gene (reference sequence). The CDR3 consists of 14 residues. The rearrangement links TRBV27 to TRBJ1-5, with 8 positions matching TRBD1. Sequencing used CD8+ T cells sorted from blood (inferred from file names), obtained from a patient given nivolumab and ipilimumab in sequence. The receptor was isolated from a human donor with melanoma. The DNA for the CDR3 is TGTGCCAGCAATAACAGGGGGACGAATCAGCCCCAGCATTTT. Residues: CASNNRGTNQPQHF.